The rows below give T cell receptor beta chains drawn from one sample of a study of blood T cell repertoires in COVID-19. Method: immunoSEQ multiplex PCR; TCRdb's copy keeps in-frame clones and lacks some. The repertoire has some 270,000 clones, 85% to 90% of them found once; the top ten carry roughly 4.3%. The specimen sequenced was PBMCs or T cells enriched from blood (not recorded which). These receptors were collected from a woman in her thirties with acute COVID-19. Both conserved end residues are trimmed from each CDR3. Not every row has a clone size; where given, it reads once, few, many or a size class.

clone_size: -; cdr3_length: 13; j_call: TRBJ1-2; v_call: TRBV28; cdr3_aa: ASRSTGQSNYGYT
clone_size: once; cdr3_length: 11; j_call: TRBJ1-2; v_call: TRBV5-1; cdr3_aa: ASSLIGEDGYT
clone_size: -; cdr3_length: 11; j_call: TRBJ1-6; v_call: TRBV6-5; cdr3_aa: ASRDSLESPLH
clone_size: -; cdr3_length: 12; j_call: TRBJ2-1; v_call: TRBV5-1; cdr3_aa: ASSLAGVYNEQF
clone_size: -; cdr3_length: 13; j_call: TRBJ1-6; v_call: TRBV15; cdr3_aa: ATSRGTGGNSPLH
clone_size: -; cdr3_length: 16; j_call: TRBJ2-1; v_call: TRBV12-5; cdr3_aa: ASGLSPALAGGYDEQF
clone_size: once; cdr3_length: 14; j_call: TRBJ2-3; v_call: TRBV11-2; cdr3_aa: ASSLVRPGSTDTQY
clone_size: few; cdr3_length: 11; j_call: TRBJ2-7; v_call: TRBV10-1; cdr3_aa: ASSKTGAYEQY
clone_size: -; cdr3_length: 12; j_call: TRBJ2-1; v_call: TRBV5-1; cdr3_aa: ASSLGRGIDEQF
clone_size: -; cdr3_length: 12; j_call: TRBJ2-1; v_call: TRBV3-1/TRBV3-2; cdr3_aa: ASRKAGGDNEQF
clone_size: -; cdr3_length: 14; j_call: TRBJ1-3; v_call: TRBV27; cdr3_aa: ASSLSGTGTGNTIY
clone_size: -; cdr3_length: 14; j_call: TRBJ1-1; v_call: TRBV6-1; cdr3_aa: ASSEARQGWNTEAF
clone_size: -; cdr3_length: 11; j_call: TRBJ1-1; v_call: TRBV7-2; cdr3_aa: ASSSSQGTEAF
clone_size: -; cdr3_length: 13; j_call: TRBJ2-1; v_call: TRBV7-9; cdr3_aa: ASSARQGESNEQF
clone_size: -; cdr3_length: 10; j_call: TRBJ2-1; v_call: TRBV2; cdr3_aa: ASSETDNEQF
clone_size: -; cdr3_length: 14; j_call: TRBJ2-5; v_call: TRBV24-1; cdr3_aa: ATSDSQWQSKETQY
clone_size: -; cdr3_length: 11; j_call: TRBJ1-4; v_call: TRBV27; cdr3_aa: ASSGQGGEKLF
clone_size: -; cdr3_length: 12; j_call: TRBJ2-5; v_call: TRBV30; cdr3_aa: AWSVFLAGPTQY
clone_size: many; cdr3_length: 13; j_call: TRBJ1-4; v_call: TRBV4-1; cdr3_aa: ASRPSRDRGEKLF
clone_size: -; cdr3_length: 15; j_call: TRBJ2-2; v_call: TRBV15; cdr3_aa: ATSRGSLFGQGSELF
clone_size: few; cdr3_length: 14; j_call: TRBJ2-1; v_call: TRBV6-1; cdr3_aa: ASSESAGGTYNEQF
clone_size: -; cdr3_length: 14; j_call: TRBJ1-4; v_call: TRBV25-1; cdr3_aa: ASSEFSGATNEKLF
clone_size: once; cdr3_length: 11; j_call: TRBJ2-1; v_call: TRBV19; cdr3_aa: ASSMGGDDEQF
clone_size: few; cdr3_length: 14; j_call: TRBJ2-2; v_call: TRBV7-3; cdr3_aa: ASSLIQGAGTGELF
clone_size: -; cdr3_length: 16; j_call: TRBJ1-3; v_call: TRBV19; cdr3_aa: ASSSSRGISGRANTIY